This T cell receptor (beta chain) was observed in a study of blood T cell repertoires in COVID-19. The wider study: In each case, the material was cDNA or gDNA derived from T cells, B-cell-depleted T cells, or PBMCs.

The CDR3 totals 15 residues. V lost 0 bases, J lost 1 base, and 3 bases stayed unmatched. The V gene's germline CDR1 is MNHEY and CDR2 SVGAGI. TCRdb keeps only in-frame clones here, not all; method: immunoSEQ multiplex PCR. The table records roughly 350,000 clones, roughly 90% of them present only once. The sequencing sample was made of peripheral blood. The chain links TRBV6-5 to TRBJ2-7; 7 bases match TRBD2. The sequence was collected from a woman between 45 and 60 years old with active or convalescent COVID-19. The CDR3 protein is CASSYSSSGSYEQYF. CDR3 DNA sequence: TGTGCCAGCAGTTACTCGAGTAGCGGGTCCTACGAGCAGTACTTC.